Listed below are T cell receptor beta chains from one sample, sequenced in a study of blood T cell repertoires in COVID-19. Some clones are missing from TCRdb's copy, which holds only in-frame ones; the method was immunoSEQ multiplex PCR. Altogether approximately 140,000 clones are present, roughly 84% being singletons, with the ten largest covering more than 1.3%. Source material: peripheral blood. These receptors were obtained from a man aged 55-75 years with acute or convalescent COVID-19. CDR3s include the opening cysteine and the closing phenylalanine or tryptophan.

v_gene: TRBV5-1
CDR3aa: CASSLDTGVGTEAFF

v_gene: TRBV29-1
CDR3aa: CSVADSSEQYF

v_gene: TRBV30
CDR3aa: CAWNRFLTYEQYF

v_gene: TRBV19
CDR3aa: CASSIGGNYGYTF

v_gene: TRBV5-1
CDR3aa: CASRDKNTEAFF

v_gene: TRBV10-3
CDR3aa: CAISGSGTNTEAFF

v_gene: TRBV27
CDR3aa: CASSTGGTEAFF

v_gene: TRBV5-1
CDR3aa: CASSEGAANYGYTF

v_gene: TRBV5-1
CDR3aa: CASSRGGRGNEQFF

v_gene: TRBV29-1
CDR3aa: CSVGRQLAGGEQYF

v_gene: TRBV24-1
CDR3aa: CATSDSQGAGNTIYF

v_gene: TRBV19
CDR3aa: CASSIWLAGSTGELFF

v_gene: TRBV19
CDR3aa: CASSMWTGEYNEQFF

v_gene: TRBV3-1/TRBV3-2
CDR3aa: CASSRGASGAYEQYF

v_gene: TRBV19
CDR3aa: CASCCYRGWDQPQHF

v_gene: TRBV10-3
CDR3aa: CAISEEFIQPQHF

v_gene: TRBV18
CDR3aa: CASSPGTSYTQYF

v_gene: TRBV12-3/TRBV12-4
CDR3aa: CASGTVGYGYTF

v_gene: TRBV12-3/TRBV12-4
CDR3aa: CASSEHGGYGYTF

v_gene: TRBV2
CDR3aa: CASSDLSGLLSNQPQHF